The 27 T cell receptor beta chains reported below all come from one sample, sequenced in a study of T cell responses to AZD1222 COVID-19 vaccine. Profiling relied on immunoSEQ multiplex PCR, and the TCRdb table lists in-frame clones only, not all of them. The sample lists more than 90,000 clones, 80% to 85% occurring once. The starting material was peripheral blood, obtained on day 0 of AZD1222 vaccination. These receptors all stem from an adult in good health.

The V gene is TRBV2, the J gene TRBJ1-5; D may be TRBD1 (5 bases). V was shortened by 4 bases and J by 7 bases, with 14 bases between the two germline ends. The CDR3 is 14 amino acids. In germline, CDR1 is SNHLY, CDR2 FYNNEI. CDR3 nucleotide sequence: TGTGCCAGCAGTGCGGAGGTGGGGGGGCAGCCCCAGCATTTT. Translating gives CASSAEVGGQPQHF.

This rearrangement joins TRBV2 to TRBJ1-5; D is possibly TRBD1 (5 bases). This CDR3 has 14 amino acids. Germline V gene lookup returns CDR1 SNHLY and CDR2 FYNNEI. V dropped 3 bases and J dropped 5 bases, with 11 bases sitting between them. CDR3 nucleotide sequence: TGTGCCAGCAGTGATCCCCAGGGCCATCAGCCCCAGCATTTT. Amino acid sequence: CASSDPQGHQPQHF.

This clone showed up just a few times. J is TRBJ2-7 and V is TRBV7-9; 7 bases are shared with TRBD2. J lost 7 bases, V lost 4 bases, and 7 bases had no gene match. The germline V gene encodes CDR1 SEHNR and CDR2 FQNEAQ (reference sequence). There are 13 residues in the CDR3. CDR3 sequence reads: CASSYTPRGEQYF. The CDR3 DNA is TGTGCCAGCAGCTATACCCCGCGGGGGGAGCAGTACTTC. Supplemented by reference TRBV7-9 and TRBJ2-7, the full variable domain reads DTGVSQNPRHKITKRGQNVTFRCDPISEHNRLYWYRQTLGQGPEFLTYFQNEAQLEKSRLLSDRFSAERPKGSFSTLEIQRTEQGDSAMYLCASSYTPRGEQYFGPGTRLTVT.

The J gene is TRBJ2-5, the V gene TRBV19; 10 positions match TRBD2. V lost 1 base and J lost 5; bases outside the gene matches: 4. The CDR3 extends over 15 amino acids. Germline lookup yields CDR1 LNHDA and CDR2 SQIVND (reference sequence). For the CDR3, the DNA is TGTGCCAGTAGTATAGCAGCGGGGGGGCATGAGACCCAGTACTTC. It codes for CASSIAAGGHETQYF.

V and J are TRBV18 and TRBJ2-1; TRBD1 matches at 7 bases. The CDR3 totals 13 residues. Germline lookup yields CDR1 KGHSH and CDR2 LQKENI. Trimming took 3 bases from V and 9 from J; bases not matched to a gene: 5. The CDR3 here is CASSPGTDGEQFF. CDR3 DNA: TGTGCCAGCTCACCCGGGACAGATGGTGAGCAGTTCTTC.

The chain carries TRBV2 and TRBJ1-6, with D uncertain. Germline V gives CDR1 SNHLY, CDR2 FYNNEI. Deletions cut 2 bases from V and 11 bases from J, with 13 bases between. The CDR3 loop spans 14 amino acids. CDR3 nucleotide sequence: TGTGCCAGCAGTGAATTCGGCTGGCCGGCACCCCTCCACTTT. Its protein is CASSEFGWPAPLHF.

The rearrangement uses TRBV27 and TRBJ1-6; D remains ambiguous. The CDR3 contains 15 residues. CDR1 is MNHEY and CDR2 is SMNVEV in the germline V gene (reference sequence). V was clipped by 4 bases and J by 2 bases, with 9 bases between them. As DNA, the CDR3 is TGTGCCAGCAGTTCAAGACCGGCCTATAATTCACCCCTCCACTTT. Amino acid sequence: CASSSRPAYNSPLHF.

V is TRBV6-5 and J is TRBJ2-3; possibly TRBD2 for D (7 bases). The CDR3 is 15 amino acids. The V end was cut by 10 bases, the J end by 0 bases, with 17 bases between. Germline-derived CDR1 and CDR2 are MNHEY and SVGAGI. The DNA of the CDR3 is TGTGCCACCCCGGGGAGGGGGGATAGCACAGATACGCAGTATTTT. This encodes CATPGRGDSTDTQYF.

This clone was seen more than once but under ten times. The rearrangement uses TRBV3-1 (or the pseudogene TRBV3-2) and TRBJ1-2; the D gene is possibly TRBD1 (5 bases). The CDR3 is 15 residues long. The V and J ends lost 2 bases and 4 bases respectively, with 14 bases between them. The germline V gene has CDR1 LGHDT and CDR2 YNNKEL (reference sequence). CDR3 DNA sequence: TGTGCCAGCAGCCAAAGCTCCGGGACGGCCTATGGCTACACCTTC. Translating gives CASSQSSGTAYGYTF.

V and J are TRBV2 and TRBJ1-2; D remains unclear. This CDR3 spans 13 amino acids. Trimming pared 3 bases from V and 1 base from J, leaving 6 bases between. Germline CDR1 SNHLY, CDR2 FYNNEI. The CDR3 DNA is TGTGCCAGCAGTGAGGGGTTTAACTATGGCTACACCTTC. Translating it yields CASSEGFNYGYTF.

This clone was found a few times. This rearrangement joins TRBV29-1 to TRBJ2-5, with 10 bases fitting TRBD2. The CDR3 spans 16 residues. Germline CDR1 SQVTM, CDR2 ANQGSEA. J lost 9 bases, V lost 3 bases, and 16 bases had no gene match. CDR3 region: CSVEERGLASLGAQYF. The CDR3 DNA is TGCAGCGTTGAGGAACGGGGACTAGCGTCCCTCGGGGCCCAGTACTTC. Variable domain in full (rest from reference TRBV29-1 and TRBJ2-5): SAVISQKPSRDICQRGTSLTIQCQVDSQVTMMFWYRQQPGQSLTLIATANQGSEATYESGFVIDKFPISRPNLTFSTLTVSNMSPEDSSIYLCSVEERGLASLGAQYFGPGTRLLVL.

The V call is TRBV7-2, the J call TRBJ2-1, with D possibly matching TRBD1 (5 bases). CDR3 length equals 14 residues. The V end lost 5 bases, the J end lost 8 bases, and 16 bases lay between the germline ends. Looked up from germline, CDR1 is SGHTA and CDR2 is FQGNSA. The CDR3 region has the DNA TGTGCCAGCAGCCCCCAGCAGGGAAGGCATGAGCAGTTCTTC. This codes for CASSPQQGRHEQFF.

On this clone: One junction end disagrees with the germline gene, perhaps due to a read error. V usage is TRBV7-7 and J usage is TRBJ2-5; 11 bases match TRBD1. The CDR3 spans 15 residues. Looked up from germline, CDR1 is SSHAT and CDR2 is FNYEAQ (reference sequence). In DNA form, the CDR3 reads TGTGCTAGCAGCGCCGGGACAGGGGGTGGGGAGACCCAGTACTTC. It is translated as CASSAGTGGGETQYF.

V gene TRBV5-1 combines with J gene TRBJ2-1, with 7 bases lining up with TRBD1. The V gene's germline CDR1 is SGHRS and CDR2 YFSETQ. Trimming removed 0 bases from V and 4 bases from J; junction bases left unmatched: 4. This CDR3 has 15 residues. CDR3 protein: CASSLGQGWYNEQFF. CDR3 DNA: TGCGCCAGCAGCTTGGGACAGGGATGGTACAATGAGCAGTTCTTC.

This chain uses TRBV28 with TRBJ2-7, with 9 bases identical to TRBD2. Germline CDR1 reads MDHEN; CDR2 reads SYDVKM. This CDR3 has 15 residues. V lost 2 bases and J lost 0; bases outside the gene matches: 2. CDR3 nucleotides: TGTGCCAGCAGTTTAAGACTAGCGGCCTCCTACGAGCAGTACTTC. The encoded protein is CASSLRLAASYEQYF.

This clone was seen just once. The sample carries other DNA sequences with the same CDR3. The chain couples TRBV4-3 to TRBJ2-6, with D unclear. V dropped 0 bases and J dropped 2 bases, with 8 bases sitting between them. The CDR3 covers 16 residues. Germline V gives CDR1 LGHNA, CDR2 YSLEER. DNA of the CDR3: TGCGCCAGCAGCCAAGATCGAAGGGCTGGGGCCAACGTCCTGACTTTC. Translated: CASSQDRRAGANVLTF.

This chain connects TRBV19 to TRBJ1-2, with D possibly TRBD1 on 6 matching bases. The length of the CDR3 is 14 residues. V was cut by 0 bases and J by 8 bases, with 13 bases left in between. Germline-derived CDR1 and CDR2 are LNHDA and SQIVND (reference sequence). The CDR3 loop reads CASSIDYTGLGYTF. Written as DNA, the CDR3 is TGTGCCAGTAGTATAGATTATACAGGGTTGGGCTACACCTTC.

The chain has TRBV12-3 or TRBV12-4 and TRBJ2-2; no clear D. V was clipped by 3 bases and J by 3 bases, with 5 bases between them. There are 13 residues in the CDR3. In DNA form, the CDR3 reads TGTGCCAGCAGTTTTTTATACACCGGGGAGCTGTTTTTT. This codes for CASSFLYTGELFF.

J is TRBJ1-1 and V is TRBV5-1, with D perhaps TRBD1 (5 bases). This CDR3 region has 17 residues. V was trimmed by 5 bases and J by 0 bases, leaving 20 bases between them. Germline values: CDR1 SGHRS, CDR2 YFSETQ. The CDR3 coding sequence is TGCGCCAGCAGTATGGGGTTCCTAGCAGGGATGAACACTGAAGCTTTCTTT. It codes for CASSMGFLAGMNTEAFF. Variable domain in full (rest from reference TRBV5-1 and TRBJ1-1): KAGVTQTPRYLIKTRGQQVTLSCSPISGHRSVSWYQQTPGQGLQFLFEYFSETQRNKGNFPGRFSGRQFSNSRSEMNVSTLELGDSALYLCASSMGFLAGMNTEAFFGQGTRLTVV.

V and J are TRBV9 and TRBJ1-3; D is unresolved. The CDR3 runs to 14 residues. CDR1 and CDR2 from the germline V gene are SGDLS and YYNGEE. V was cut by 3 bases and J by 8 bases, with 15 bases left in between. This CDR3 reads CASSAESRRDTIYF. CDR3 DNA: TGTGCCAGCAGCGCAGAATCCCGGCGAGACACCATATATTTT.

V is TRBV6-5 and J is TRBJ1-6; D gene uncertain. This CDR3 comprises 15 residues. The V end lost 8 bases, the J end lost 0 bases, and 11 bases lay between the germline ends. The germline gives CDR1 MNHEY, CDR2 SVGAGI. Here the CDR3 reads CASGRKGSYNSPLHF. As DNA, the CDR3 is TGTGCCAGCGGCAGAAAGGGCTCCTATAATTCACCCCTCCACTTT.

CDR3 sequence reads: CASSLGQDYGYTF. CDR3 DNA: TGTGCCAGTTCCCTGGGACAGGACTATGGCTACACCTTC. This chain links TRBV19 with TRBJ1-2; 8 bases align to TRBD1. V lost 8 bases, J lost 3 bases, and 5 bases stayed unmatched. The germline gives CDR1 LNHDA, CDR2 SQIVND (reference sequence). This CDR3 has 13 residues. Supplemented by reference TRBV19 and TRBJ1-2, the full variable domain reads DGGITQSPKYLFRKEGQNVTLSCEQNLNHDAMYWYRQDPGQGLRLIYYSQIVNDFQKGDIAEGYSVSREKKESFPLTVTSAQKNPTAFYLCASSLGQDYGYTFGSGTRLTVV.

The genes are TRBV9 and TRBJ2-2, with 11 nucleotides matching TRBD2. CDR1 is SGDLS, CDR2 YYNGEE, per germline. The trim removed 2 bases at V and 3 bases at J, leaving 0 bases unmatched. This CDR3 comprises 15 residues. The DNA for the CDR3 is TGTGCCAGCAGCGTGACTAGCGGGGACACCGGGGAGCTGTTTTTT. Residues: CASSVTSGDTGELFF.

The chain uses TRBV12-3 or TRBV12-4 and TRBJ1-5; 9 positions match TRBD1. After removal of 10 bases from V and 7 bases from J, the junction contained 8 bases not matched to a gene. The CDR3 sequence is 13 residues long. The DNA for the CDR3 is TGTGCCACCCTGGGACAGGGCGCCCAGCCCCAGCATTTT. Amino acid sequence: CATLGQGAQPQHF.

The chain carries TRBV28 and TRBJ1-5, with unresolved D. Trimming stripped 1 base from V and 0 bases from J, with 13 bases between. Germline loops: CDR1 MDHEN, CDR2 SYDVKM. The CDR3 runs to 17 residues. The CDR3 loop reads CASSLYETMYSNQPQHF. In nucleotides, the CDR3 is TGTGCCAGCAGTTTATATGAAACCATGTATAGCAATCAGCCCCAGCATTTT. Variable domain in full (rest from reference TRBV28 and TRBJ1-5): DVKVTQSSRYLVKRTGEKVFLECVQDMDHENMFWYRQDPGLGLRLIYFSYDVKMKEKGDIPEGYSVSREKKERFSLILESASTNQTSMYLCASSLYETMYSNQPQHFGDGTRLSIL.

This clone was seen only once. This chain links TRBV6-6 with TRBJ1-4; D remains ambiguous. The ends were cut back, 4 bases at V and 8 bases at J, with 8 bases in the middle. Germline lookup yields CDR1 MNHNY and CDR2 SVGAGI (reference sequence). CDR3 length: 12 residues. The CDR3 DNA follows: TGTGCCAGCAGTTCCCCCGGCGAAAAACTGTTTTTT. The encoded protein is CASSSPGEKLFF.

This chain uses TRBV10-3 with TRBJ2-3, with D tentatively TRBD2 (5 bases). The CDR3 is 15 residues long. Trimming pared 6 bases from V and 0 bases from J, leaving 13 bases between. Germline CDR1 reads ENHRY; CDR2 reads SYGVKD. The CDR3 is CAIRSREISTDTQYF. In DNA, the CDR3 is TGTGCCATCAGATCCCGGGAAATAAGCACAGATACGCAGTATTTT.